Listed below are T cell receptor beta chains from one sample, sequenced in a study of T cell changes during pregnancy in multiple sclerosis. Generated by immunoSEQ multiplex PCR, the TCRdb table keeps only in-frame clones and is missing some. The table includes around 83,000 clones, about 90% detected once. The material was CD4+ T cells from peripheral blood mononuclear cells, obtained in the second trimester of pregnancy. These receptors came from a female donor with multiple sclerosis, enrolled in a pregnancy study. Each CDR3 is given with its conserved first and last residue. A D gene is named only where the DNA matches it firmly. Only some rows state a clone size, as once, few, many or a class for expanded clones.

d_call: TRBD2; v_call: TRBV6-6; cdr3_length: 15; clone_size: .; j_call: TRBJ2-5; cdr3_nt: TGTGCCAGCAGATTAAGCGGGGGACGCCAAGAGACCCAGTACTTC; cdr3_aa: CASRLSGGRQETQYF
d_call: TRBD1; v_call: TRBV18; cdr3_length: 15; clone_size: .; j_call: TRBJ1-5; cdr3_nt: TGTGCCAGCTCAACGAGACAGGGAAGGGGTCAGCCCCAGCATTTT; cdr3_aa: CASSTRQGRGQPQHF
d_call: .; v_call: TRBV30; cdr3_length: 13; clone_size: once; j_call: TRBJ1-1; cdr3_nt: TGTGCCTCCCTCCGACGAGGGAACACTGAAGCTTTCTTT; cdr3_aa: CASLRRGNTEAFF
d_call: TRBD1; v_call: TRBV5-1; cdr3_length: 15; clone_size: .; j_call: TRBJ1-1; cdr3_nt: TGCGCCAGCAGCTGGATCGACAGGGTTGGGACTGAAGCTTTCTTT; cdr3_aa: CASSWIDRVGTEAFF
d_call: .; v_call: TRBV18; cdr3_length: 12; clone_size: few; j_call: TRBJ1-1; cdr3_nt: TGTGCCAGCTCACCAAGGGAGGGTGAAGCTTTCTTT; cdr3_aa: CASSPREGEAFF
d_call: TRBD1; v_call: TRBV6-1; cdr3_length: 14; clone_size: .; j_call: TRBJ1-5; cdr3_nt: TGTGCCAGCAGTGAGGACAGGAGGAATCAGCCCCAGCATTTT; cdr3_aa: CASSEDRRNQPQHF
d_call: TRBD2; v_call: TRBV5-5; cdr3_length: 16; clone_size: .; j_call: TRBJ2-1; cdr3_nt: TGTGCCAGCAGCTGGGGTAGCGGGAGCTCCTACAATGAGCAGTTCTTC; cdr3_aa: CASSWGSGSSYNEQFF
d_call: .; v_call: TRBV19; cdr3_length: 16; clone_size: .; j_call: TRBJ2-5; cdr3_nt: TGTGCCAGTACGAGTGGCCGCGGCCTGCTTCAAGAGACCCAGTACTTC; cdr3_aa: CASTSGRGLLQETQYF
d_call: TRBD1; v_call: TRBV5-1; cdr3_length: 13; clone_size: .; j_call: TRBJ2-5; cdr3_nt: TGCGCCAGCAGCAGGGGACAGAGAGAGACCCAGTACTTC; cdr3_aa: CASSRGQRETQYF
d_call: .; v_call: TRBV5-1; cdr3_length: 14; clone_size: .; j_call: TRBJ2-3; cdr3_nt: TGCGCCAGCAGCTTGGTTGGCTTGACAGATACGCAGTATTTT; cdr3_aa: CASSLVGLTDTQYF
d_call: TRBD2; v_call: TRBV25-1; cdr3_length: 14; clone_size: .; j_call: TRBJ2-3; cdr3_nt: TGTGCCAGCACGGTAGCGGGAGTGTCTGATACGCAGTATTTT; cdr3_aa: CASTVAGVSDTQYF
d_call: TRBD1; v_call: TRBV5-1; cdr3_length: 13; clone_size: .; j_call: TRBJ1-2; cdr3_nt: TGCGCCAGCAGCTTCGGGACAGTCTATGGCTACACCTTC; cdr3_aa: CASSFGTVYGYTF
d_call: .; v_call: TRBV11-2; cdr3_length: 14; clone_size: .; j_call: TRBJ2-3; cdr3_nt: TGTGCCAGCAGCTTAGTCTACGGGACAGATACGCAGTATTTT; cdr3_aa: CASSLVYGTDTQYF
d_call: TRBD2; v_call: TRBV9; cdr3_length: 19; clone_size: .; j_call: TRBJ2-2; cdr3_nt: TGTGCCAGCAGCCCATCTCCGCCGGGACTAGCGGCGAACACCGGGGAGCTGTTTTTT; cdr3_aa: CASSPSPPGLAANTGELFF
d_call: .; v_call: TRBV19; cdr3_length: 15; clone_size: .; j_call: TRBJ2-1; cdr3_nt: TGTGCCAGTAGTACTTACAGGCCATTCCACAATGAGCAGTTCTTC; cdr3_aa: CASSTYRPFHNEQFF
d_call: .; v_call: TRBV19; cdr3_length: 17; clone_size: .; j_call: TRBJ1-1; cdr3_nt: TGTGCCAGTAGTTTGGTTGGTACAGGTTGGATGGGCACTGAAGCTTTCTTT; cdr3_aa: CASSLVGTGWMGTEAFF
d_call: .; v_call: TRBV9; cdr3_length: 12; clone_size: few; j_call: TRBJ1-1; cdr3_nt: TGTGCCAGCAGCCGTTTTAACACTGAAGCTTTCTTT; cdr3_aa: CASSRFNTEAFF
d_call: TRBD1; v_call: TRBV9; cdr3_length: 14; clone_size: few; j_call: TRBJ1-1; cdr3_nt: TGTGCCAGCAGCCCACAGACAGGGGGCACTGAAGCTTTCTTT; cdr3_aa: CASSPQTGGTEAFF
d_call: .; v_call: TRBV6-1; cdr3_length: 13; clone_size: few; j_call: TRBJ2-7; cdr3_nt: TGTGCCAGCAGTGTGGGCAGGGATTACGAGCAGTACTTC; cdr3_aa: CASSVGRDYEQYF
d_call: TRBD1; v_call: TRBV6-5; cdr3_length: 16; clone_size: .; j_call: TRBJ2-1; cdr3_nt: TGTGCCAGCAGTTCTGGACAGGCCATTTCCTACAATGAGCAGTTCTTC; cdr3_aa: CASSSGQAISYNEQFF
d_call: TRBD1; v_call: TRBV18; cdr3_length: 17; clone_size: .; j_call: TRBJ1-1; cdr3_nt: TGTGCCAGCTCACTAACCCGGGACAGGGAGATTAACACTGAAGCTTTCTTT; cdr3_aa: CASSLTRDREINTEAFF
d_call: TRBD2; v_call: TRBV7-3; cdr3_length: 15; clone_size: .; j_call: TRBJ2-3; cdr3_nt: TGTGCCAGCAGCTTACTAGCGGGAGATTCAGATACGCAGTATTTT; cdr3_aa: CASSLLAGDSDTQYF
d_call: TRBD2; v_call: TRBV5-1; cdr3_length: 17; clone_size: .; j_call: TRBJ2-1; cdr3_nt: TGCGCCAGCAGCTTGACTAGCGGGAGGGCCCTCTACAATGAGCAGTTCTTC; cdr3_aa: CASSLTSGRALYNEQFF
d_call: .; v_call: TRBV5-3; cdr3_length: 14; clone_size: .; j_call: TRBJ1-5; cdr3_nt: TGTGCCAGAAGCTTGAACAGGAACAATCAGCCCCAGCATTTT; cdr3_aa: CARSLNRNNQPQHF
d_call: .; v_call: TRBV4-3; cdr3_length: 17; clone_size: .; j_call: TRBJ2-2; cdr3_nt: TGCGCCAGCAGCCAAGGGATCGGGGGATACCATACCGGGGAGCTGTTTTTT; cdr3_aa: CASSQGIGGYHTGELFF
d_call: .; v_call: TRBV5-1; cdr3_length: 15; clone_size: .; j_call: TRBJ2-5; cdr3_nt: TGCGCCAGCAGCTTGATATCGTCGTCCCAAGAGACCCAGTACTTC; cdr3_aa: CASSLISSSQETQYF
d_call: .; v_call: TRBV7-3; cdr3_length: 16; clone_size: .; j_call: TRBJ2-2; cdr3_nt: TGTGCCAGCAGCTTATTAGCGGACCTGAACACCGGGGAGCTGTTTTTT; cdr3_aa: CASSLLADLNTGELFF
d_call: TRBD1; v_call: TRBV2; cdr3_length: 13; clone_size: .; j_call: TRBJ2-7; cdr3_nt: TGTGCCAGCATTCAACCCTCAACAGGGGAAAAGTACTTC; cdr3_aa: CASIQPSTGEKYF
d_call: .; v_call: TRBV18; cdr3_length: 13; clone_size: .; j_call: TRBJ2-5; cdr3_nt: TGTGCCAGCTCACCCGGTTCAGGAGAGACCCAGTACTTC; cdr3_aa: CASSPGSGETQYF
d_call: TRBD2; v_call: TRBV5-6; cdr3_length: 18; clone_size: .; j_call: TRBJ2-1; cdr3_nt: TGTGCCAGCAGCTCGATTAGGACTAGCGGGGGGGCCTACAATGAGCAGTTCTTC; cdr3_aa: CASSSIRTSGGAYNEQFF
d_call: .; v_call: TRBV19; cdr3_length: 16; clone_size: .; j_call: TRBJ2-3; cdr3_nt: TGTGCCAGTAGGTCAGGGCGGCGTAGCCGCACAGATACGCAGTATTTT; cdr3_aa: CASRSGRRSRTDTQYF
d_call: TRBD1; v_call: TRBV5-4; cdr3_length: 15; clone_size: .; j_call: TRBJ2-2; cdr3_nt: TGTGCCAGCAGCGTGGACAGGAGAGCCACCGGGGAGCTGTTTTTT; cdr3_aa: CASSVDRRATGELFF
d_call: TRBD2; v_call: TRBV29-1; cdr3_length: 16; clone_size: .; j_call: TRBJ2-7; cdr3_nt: TGCAGCGTTGAAGCCTTACTAGCGGGAGGGCCCGGCGAGCAGTACTTC; cdr3_aa: CSVEALLAGGPGEQYF
d_call: TRBD1; v_call: TRBV7-6; cdr3_length: 16; clone_size: .; j_call: TRBJ2-3; cdr3_nt: TGTGCCAGCAGCTTAGGGGCCACAGGGGGCACAGATACGCAGTATTTT; cdr3_aa: CASSLGATGGTDTQYF
d_call: TRBD2; v_call: TRBV13; cdr3_length: 20; clone_size: .; j_call: TRBJ2-1; cdr3_nt: TGTGCCAGCAGCTTAGGCAACCCTTTTAGCGGGGAGGCCTCCTACAATGAGCAGTTCTTC; cdr3_aa: CASSLGNPFSGEASYNEQFF
d_call: .; v_call: TRBV6-1; cdr3_length: 13; clone_size: .; j_call: TRBJ1-1; cdr3_nt: TGTGCCAGCAGTGAATTACGGGGTACTGAAGCTTTCTTT; cdr3_aa: CASSELRGTEAFF
d_call: TRBD1; v_call: TRBV2; cdr3_length: 12; clone_size: few; j_call: TRBJ2-7; cdr3_nt: TGTGCCAGCAGCACAGGGGGCTACGAGCAGTACTTC; cdr3_aa: CASSTGGYEQYF
d_call: TRBD1; v_call: TRBV5-4; cdr3_length: 14; clone_size: .; j_call: TRBJ1-1; cdr3_nt: TGTGCCAGCAGCTTCGGACAGGGACGCACTGAAGCTTTCTTT; cdr3_aa: CASSFGQGRTEAFF
d_call: TRBD2; v_call: TRBV7-2; cdr3_length: 18; clone_size: .; j_call: TRBJ2-5; cdr3_nt: TGTGCCAGCAGCTCCCGGCTGGGCGGGAGGGCCGGGGGAGAGACCCAGTACTTC; cdr3_aa: CASSSRLGGRAGGETQYF
d_call: .; v_call: TRBV5-4; cdr3_length: 13; clone_size: few; j_call: TRBJ2-7; cdr3_nt: TGTGCCAGCAGCCCCAGGGACATTAGGGAGCAGTACTTC; cdr3_aa: CASSPRDIREQYF
d_call: .; v_call: TRBV6-5; cdr3_length: 13; clone_size: .; j_call: TRBJ1-5; cdr3_nt: TGTGCCAGCAGTTACTCACGGAATCAGCCCCAGCATTTT; cdr3_aa: CASSYSRNQPQHF
d_call: TRBD2; v_call: TRBV7-3; cdr3_length: 16; clone_size: .; j_call: TRBJ2-2; cdr3_nt: TGTGCCAGCAGCCGCATGACTAGCGGGAACACCGGGGAGCTGTTTTTT; cdr3_aa: CASSRMTSGNTGELFF
d_call: TRBD1; v_call: TRBV9; cdr3_length: 14; clone_size: .; j_call: TRBJ1-5; cdr3_nt: TGTGCCAGCAGCGATGGGACAGGGTCACAGCCCCAGCATTTT; cdr3_aa: CASSDGTGSQPQHF
d_call: TRBD1; v_call: TRBV2; cdr3_length: 14; clone_size: .; j_call: TRBJ2-7; cdr3_nt: TGTGCCAGCAGGCGGGACAGGGACCACTACGAGCAGTACTTC; cdr3_aa: CASRRDRDHYEQYF
d_call: .; v_call: TRBV28; cdr3_length: 13; clone_size: .; j_call: TRBJ2-7; cdr3_nt: TGTGCCAGCAACCCAGGGGTTGCCTACGAGCAGTACTTC; cdr3_aa: CASNPGVAYEQYF
d_call: TRBD2; v_call: TRBV9; cdr3_length: 17; clone_size: .; j_call: TRBJ2-5; cdr3_nt: TGTGCCAGCAGCGCCGGTGGGCTAGCGGGCCTTCAAGAGACCCAGTACTTC; cdr3_aa: CASSAGGLAGLQETQYF
d_call: .; v_call: TRBV18; cdr3_length: 15; clone_size: .; j_call: TRBJ1-1; cdr3_nt: TGTGCCAGCTCACAGTTAAAATCGGGGAACACTGAAGCTTTCTTT; cdr3_aa: CASSQLKSGNTEAFF
d_call: .; v_call: TRBV7-9; cdr3_length: 12; clone_size: many; j_call: TRBJ1-3; cdr3_nt: TGTGCCAGCAGCTTCTCGGGAAACACCATATATTTT; cdr3_aa: CASSFSGNTIYF
d_call: TRBD2; v_call: TRBV5-4; cdr3_length: 16; clone_size: .; j_call: TRBJ2-5; cdr3_nt: TGTGCCAGCAGCCGGGGGGGGCGGGAGGTGATTGAGACCCAGTACTTC; cdr3_aa: CASSRGGREVIETQYF
d_call: .; v_call: TRBV5-1; cdr3_length: 17; clone_size: .; j_call: TRBJ2-6; cdr3_nt: TGCGCCAGCAGCTTGGACGGCCAGGGCTCTGGGGCCAACGTCCTGACTTTC; cdr3_aa: CASSLDGQGSGANVLTF